A selection of T cell receptor beta chains follows, all from one sample in a study of neurological immune-mediated disorders. TCRdb independently ran MiXCR on the 5' RACE reads; one entry per CDR3 protein. Of about 80,000 distinct CDR3 sequences listed, about 5% are singletons. Sequencing input: PBMCs. The receptor source for this set is an older woman with multiple sclerosis. The CDR3 runs from the conserved cysteine through the conserved F or W. The order of the fields is V gene, D gene, J gene, clone size, CDR3 protein, CDR3 DNA. The D gene is left open where the match is weak. Rows may omit the clone size; those that give it use once, few, many or a size class.

>TRBV28|TRBD2|TRBJ2-5|many
CASRSGTTQETQYF
TGTGCCAGCAGGTCCGGGACTACCCAAGAGACCCAGTACTTC
>TRBV7-2|TRBD1|TRBJ2-7|.
CASRRGTGVYEQYF
TGTGCCAGCAGGAGGGGGACAGGGGTCTACGAGCAGTACTTC
>TRBV28|TRBD2|TRBJ2-5|many
CASSLPVAGGVETQYF
TGTGCCAGCAGCCTCCCGGTCGCGGGGGGGGTGGAGACCCAGTACTTC
>TRBV20-1|TRBD1|TRBJ2-5|many
CSARDSQTQYF
TGCAGTGCCCGGGACAGCCAGACCCAGTACTTC
>TRBV28|.|TRBJ1-5|many
CASRVQGSNQPQHF
TGTGCCAGCAGAGTTCAGGGTAGCAATCAGCCCCAGCATTTT
>TRBV7-2|TRBD2|TRBJ2-3|many
CASSSSGGPRTPDTQYF
TGTGCCAGCAGCTCTAGCGGGGGGCCGAGGACGCCAGATACGCAGTATTTT
>TRBV7-2|.|TRBJ2-7|many
CASSLDPLYEQYF
TGTGCCAGCAGCTTAGATCCCCTCTACGAGCAGTACTTC
>TRBV20-1|TRBD2|TRBJ2-3|many
CSVSKGSPGLATSTDTQYF
TGCAGTGTTTCGAAGGGATCACCGGGACTAGCGACTAGCACAGATACGCAGTATTTT
>TRBV5-6|TRBD1|TRBJ2-1|many
CASSLGLGQGWGNEQFF
TGTGCCAGCAGCTTGGGTCTGGGACAGGGATGGGGCAATGAGCAGTTCTTC
>TRBV29-1|TRBD1|TRBJ1-1|many
CSGQEQGDTEAFF
TGCAGCGGACAGGAGCAGGGGGACACTGAAGCTTTCTTT
>TRBV3-1|.|TRBJ2-1|many
CASSQGGPHNEQFF
TGTGCCAGCAGCCAAGGAGGACCCCACAATGAGCAGTTCTTC
>TRBV20-1|TRBD1|TRBJ2-7|many
CSARERAGGEWYEQYF
TGCAGTGCTAGAGAGAGGGCAGGGGGCGAATGGTACGAGCAGTACTTC
>TRBV27|TRBD1|TRBJ2-7|many
CASSSRGQGAYEQYF
TGTGCCAGCAGTTCTAGAGGGCAGGGGGCCTACGAGCAGTACTTC